The 20 T cell receptor beta chains given below trace back to one sample, sequenced in a study of technical replicates of blood from four donors. Produced via immunoSEQ multiplex PCR; TCRdb's table is partial and in-frame only. The sample holds 45,000 to 55,000 clones, 90% to 97% seen once. The specimen was T cells isolated from PBMCs. The source of these receptors is a human donor in good health.

The chain employs TRBV15 and TRBJ2-7; TRBD1 aligns across 7 bases. After removal of 4 bases from V and 4 bases from J, the junction contained 7 bases not matched to a gene. The CDR3 runs 14 residues. The germline CDR1 and CDR2 sequences are LNHNV and YYDKDF (reference sequence). The CDR3 region is CATSKSGTAYEQYF. DNA for the CDR3: TGTGCCACCAGCAAGTCCGGGACAGCTTACGAGCAGTACTTC.

The chain is built from TRBV9 and TRBJ2-2; TRBD1 might be the D (5 bases). The V and J ends lost 6 bases and 7 bases respectively, with 16 bases between them. The V gene's germline CDR1 is SGDLS and CDR2 YYNGEE. The CDR3 covers 14 residues. CDR3 residues: CASTPPRDVGELFF. DNA of the CDR3: TGTGCCAGCACCCCTCCCAGGGATGTCGGGGAGCTGTTTTTT.

The genes are TRBV10-3 and TRBJ2-7; D not certain. The length of the CDR3 is 15 residues. CDR1 is ENHRY and CDR2 is SYGVKD in the germline V gene. V lost 0 bases, J lost 7 bases, and 16 bases lay in between. The CDR3 spells CAISESLPVTKEQYF. The CDR3 region has the DNA TGTGCCATCAGTGAGTCCCTGCCGGTCACTAAGGAGCAGTACTTC.

The chain carries TRBV10-3 and TRBJ2-5, with 9 bases that match TRBD2. The CDR3 sequence is 14 residues long. V lost 5 bases to trimming and J lost 1 base; unmatched junction nucleotides: 2. The V gene's germline CDR1 is ENHRY and CDR2 SYGVKD. This chain's CDR3 is CAISPSGIQETQYF. The DNA of the CDR3 is TGTGCCATCAGTCCTAGCGGGATCCAAGAGACCCAGTACTTC.

This clone appeared a single time. The chain employs TRBV5-6 and TRBJ1-1; 11 positions agree with TRBD1. CDR1 SGHDT and CDR2 YYEEEE come from the germline V gene. V shed 4 bases, J shed 10 bases, and the junction held 12 bases outside the gene matches. The CDR3 sequence is 15 residues long. This chain's CDR3 is CASSPVPGQGEIAFF. CDR3 sequence (DNA): TGTGCCAGCAGCCCCGTCCCGGGACAGGGGGAGATAGCTTTCTTT.

The chain recombines TRBV30 with TRBJ1-3; 7 nucleotides agree with TRBD1. This CDR3 is built from 15 residues. Trimming removed 6 bases from V and 2 bases from J; junction bases left unmatched: 10. Germline loops: CDR1 GTSNPN, CDR2 SVGIG (reference sequence). This chain's CDR3 is CACTGAIDPGNTIYF. CDR3 in DNA: TGTGCCTGTACAGGGGCAATAGACCCTGGAAACACCATATATTTT. Full variable domain (remainder filled in from reference TRBV30 and TRBJ1-3): SQTIHQWPATLVQPVGSPLSLECTVEGTSNPNLYWYRQAAGRGLQLLFYSVGIGQISSEVPQNLSASRPQDRQFILSSKKLLLSDSGFYLCACTGAIDPGNTIYFGEGSWLTVV.

This chain links TRBV15 with TRBJ2-1; 11 nucleotides line up with TRBD2. The CDR3 length is 17 residues. The V and J ends lost 0 bases and 12 bases, in that order; junction bases with no gene match: 13. Germline V lookup: CDR1 LNHNV, CDR2 YYDKDF (reference sequence). In nucleotides, the CDR3 is TGTGCCACCAGCAGAGATGAACTAGCGGGAGATTTAGGCATGCAGTTCTTC. It specifies CATSRDELAGDLGMQFF.

The chain combines TRBV19 with TRBJ1-4; 8 nucleotides line up with TRBD1. Trimming removed 3 bases from V and 5 bases from J; junction bases left unmatched: 5. The CDR3 consists of 15 residues. Germline V gene lookup returns CDR1 LNHDA and CDR2 SQIVND (reference sequence). The CDR3 DNA reads TGTGCCAGTAGTATCGCGACAGGGGTCAATGAAAAACTGTTTTTT. Translated, it gives CASSIATGVNEKLFF.

The J gene is TRBJ2-7, the V gene TRBV6-5; no firm D call. The germline V gene has CDR1 MNHEY and CDR2 SVGAGI. The CDR3 has 11 residues. The V end was cut by 2 bases, the J end by 5 bases, with 4 bases between. The CDR3 region has the DNA TGTGCCAGCAGTTACCTCGACGAGCAGTACTTC. It codes for CASSYLDEQYF.

The CDR3 sequence: CASSYGGLNNQPQHF. CDR3 coding DNA: TGTGCCAGCAGTTACGGAGGTTTAAACAATCAGCCCCAGCATTTT. The chain couples TRBV6-6 to TRBJ1-5; no clear D gene. In germline, CDR1 is MNHNY, CDR2 SVGAGI (reference sequence). Deletions cut 2 bases from V and 3 bases from J, with 11 bases between. This CDR3 is 15 amino acids long.

This chain uses TRBV11-2 with TRBJ2-2; unclear D gene. Trimming stripped 10 bases from V and 1 base from J, with 16 bases between. This CDR3 has 15 residues. Germline CDR1 is SGHAT and CDR2 is FQNNGV. The CDR3 is CAIHPPQRNTGELFF. The CDR3 DNA is TGTGCCATCCACCCCCCTCAGCGGAACACCGGGGAGCTGTTTTTT.

V usage is TRBV7-2 and J usage is TRBJ1-2; D possibly corresponds to TRBD1 (6 bases). This CDR3 has 14 residues. Per germline, CDR1 SGHTA and CDR2 FQGNSA. V lost 4 bases, J lost 9 bases, and 18 bases lay in between. In nucleotides, the CDR3 is TGTGCCAGCAGCTCAGACCGGACAGCGTTGAGCTACACCTTC. Its translation: CASSSDRTALSYTF.

This clone has a single count. The V call is TRBV13, the J call TRBJ2-5, with 10 bases matching TRBD2. CDR1 is PRHDT and CDR2 is FYEKMQ in the germline V gene (reference sequence). The CDR3 is made up of 16 amino acids. V shed 6 bases, J shed 5 bases, and the junction held 12 bases outside the gene matches. This CDR3 reads CASRVSLAGDAETQYF. The CDR3 DNA sequence: TGTGCCAGCAGAGTCTCGCTAGCGGGAGATGCGGAGACCCAGTACTTC.

The V call is TRBV4-1, the J call TRBJ2-1; D is possibly TRBD1 (5 bases). Germline assignment: CDR1 MGHRA and CDR2 YSYEKL. CDR3 length: 12 amino acids. Trimming cost V 3 bases and J 7 bases, with 7 bases left between them. The CDR3 here is CASSHYRNEQFF. In DNA, the CDR3 is TGCGCCAGCAGCCATTACAGGAATGAGCAGTTCTTC.

The CDR3 loop reads CASSLGPGNVLQPQHF. The CDR3 region has the DNA TGTGCCAGCAGTTTGGGTCCAGGGAACGTCCTTCAGCCCCAGCATTTT. The rearrangement links TRBV28 to TRBJ1-5, with D maybe TRBD1 (5 bases). V was clipped by 3 bases and J by 6 bases, with 18 bases between them. This CDR3 has 16 amino acids. Germline V lookup: CDR1 MDHEN, CDR2 SYDVKM.

The chain couples TRBV6-1 to TRBJ2-7, with 13 bases matching TRBD2. The germline gives CDR1 MNHNS, CDR2 SASEGT. The CDR3 extends over 15 amino acids. After removal of 8 bases from V and 3 bases from J, the junction contained 7 bases not matched to a gene. CDR3 amino acids: CASREGLAGIYEQYF. CDR3 nucleotide sequence: TGTGCCAGCCGCGAGGGACTAGCGGGAATCTACGAGCAGTACTTC.

The V call is TRBV10-3, the J call TRBJ2-1, with 9 bases fitting TRBD1. V was clipped by 2 bases and J by 9 bases; unmatched bases: 8. Germline V gives CDR1 ENHRY, CDR2 SYGVKD. The CDR3 loop spans 15 amino acids. The CDR3: CAISEGDRERGEQFF. The DNA of the CDR3 is TGTGCCATCAGTGAGGGGGACAGGGAGAGAGGTGAGCAGTTCTTC.

A single count supports this clone. V gene TRBV29-1 combines with J gene TRBJ1-2, with D unresolved. Per germline, CDR1 SQVTM and CDR2 ANQGSEA. Trimming stripped 3 bases from V and 4 bases from J, with 15 bases between. The CDR3 runs to 14 residues. The CDR3: CSVDKAGLSYGYTF. CDR3 in DNA: TGCAGCGTTGATAAAGCAGGCCTTTCCTATGGCTACACCTTC.

The chain couples TRBV4-2 to TRBJ2-1; 10 bases match TRBD2. Germline lookup yields CDR1 LGHNA and CDR2 YNFKEQ. CDR3 size: 16 residues. The junction had 9 bases not matched to a gene; V was cut back by 4 bases and J by 6 bases. The CDR3 coding sequence is TGTGCCAGCAGCCTATCTGTAGCGGGAGGACCCAATGAGCAGTTCTTC. Translation gives CASSLSVAGGPNEQFF.

The CDR3 nucleotides are TGTGCCAGCAGTTACTCCGGTCCGTTCTCAAAACTGTTTTTT. Its protein product is CASSYSGPFSKLFF. This chain uses TRBV6-5 with TRBJ1-4; unclear D gene. The CDR3 is 14 amino acids. V lost 0 bases and J 10 bases, leaving 12 bases between the germline ends. Per germline, CDR1 MNHEY and CDR2 SVGAGI.